The 17 T cell receptor beta chains below all came from one sample that was sequenced in a study of immune heterogeneity within non-small cell lung tumors. CDR3 of TCR beta was amplified by multiplex PCR that used 32 V and 13 J primers. TCRdb re-derived calls from the multiplex PCR reads in MiXCR, one entry per CDR3 protein. The sample shows roughly 3,200 distinct CDR3 sequences, 52% of them seen only once. The authors used around 590 ng of bulk tumor genomic DNA per sample as template. Multiple biopsies spaced far apart were taken from each primary tumor during surgery. The study cohort was described as untreated, and its members had newly diagnosed non-small cell lung cancer. They went on to have curative surgery. The sequencing input was lung tumor tissue. These receptors all come from a man in his sixties with non-small cell lung cancer.

V and J are TRBV25-1 and TRBJ2-2; D remains unclear. Germline V gives CDR1 MGHDK, CDR2 SYGVNS. CDR3 length: 14 amino acids. The V gene lost 4 bases and the J gene lost 0 bases, with 6 bases spanning the gap. The CDR3 DNA follows: TGTGCCAGCAGTGGTAGGACGAACACCGGGGAGCTGTTTTTT. It encodes CASSGRTNTGELFF.

The chain joins TRBV6-2 or TRBV6-3 to TRBJ1-3; the match to TRBD1 covers 8 bases. From germline, CDR1 is MNHEY and CDR2 SVGEGT. There are 15 residues in the CDR3. V trimming: 6 bases; J trimming: 4 bases; junction bases outside the gene matches: 8. The CDR3 DNA is TGTGCCAGCAGATTCACGACAGGGGACGGAAACACCATATATTTT. It specifies CASRFTTGDGNTIYF.

The genes are TRBV20-1 and TRBJ2-7, with D possibly being TRBD1 (7 bases). V was pared by 5 bases and J by 3 bases, with 14 bases between. CDR3 length: 13 amino acids. Germline values: CDR1 DFQATT, CDR2 SNEGSKA (reference sequence). As DNA, the CDR3 is TGCAGTGCTCTCAGGGGGGAAGACTACGAGCAGTACTTC. It is translated as CSALRGEDYEQYF.

This chain joins TRBV9 and TRBJ2-5; 12 bases are a match to TRBD2. Losses at the gene ends were 3 bases for V and 3 bases for J; bases not matched to a gene: 3. Germline assignment: CDR1 SGDLS and CDR2 YYNGEE. This CDR3 comprises 15 residues. The CDR3 loop is CASSDRLAGEETQYF. The CDR3 DNA follows: TGTGCCAGCAGCGACCGACTAGCGGGGGAAGAGACCCAGTACTTC.

This clonotype was recorded only once. The V gene is TRBV12-3 or TRBV12-4, the J gene TRBJ1-2, with 9 bases matching TRBD1. After removal of 6 bases from V and 7 bases from J, the junction contained 6 bases not matched to a gene. The CDR3 runs to 13 residues. The CDR3 DNA is TGTGCCAGCAGCCGAGGACAGGGGATTGGCTACACCTTC. This sequence encodes CASSRGQGIGYTF.

Comments on this clonotype: This sequence may be a read error, since a much larger clone differs from it by one base. V usage is TRBV11-3 and J usage is TRBJ2-7, with D perhaps being TRBD1 or TRBD2 (6 bases each). V shed 1 base and J shed 2 bases, with 18 bases lying between them. CDR3 size: 17 residues. Germline-derived CDR1 and CDR2 are SGHNT and YENEEA. The CDR3 loop is CASSLVGGQGMAYEQYF. The CDR3 DNA is TGTGCCAGCAGCTTAGTTGGGGGGCAGGGGATGGCCTACGAGCAGTACTTC. Full variable domain (remainder filled in from reference TRBV11-3 and TRBJ2-7): EAGVVQSPRYKIIEKKQPVAFWCNPISGHNTLYWYLQNLGQGPELLIRYENEEAVDDSQLPKDRFSAERLKGVDSTLKIQPAELGDSAVYLCASSLVGGQGMAYEQYFGPGTRLTVT.

This clonotype is categorized as large. The J gene is TRBJ2-1, the V gene TRBV18; no reliable D call. Germline CDR1 KGHSH, CDR2 LQKENI. V was clipped by 3 bases and J by 9 bases, with 9 bases between them. The length of the CDR3 is 12 residues. The CDR3 here is CASSPTLGEQFF. CDR3 coding DNA: TGTGCCAGCTCACCGACTCTTGGTGAGCAGTTCTTC. Filled out from reference TRBV18 and TRBJ2-1, the complete variable domain reads NAGVMQNPRHLVRRRGQEARLRCSPMKGHSHVYWYRQLPEEGLKFMVYLQKENIIDESGMPKERFSAEFPKEGPSILRIQQVVRGDSAAYFCASSPTLGEQFFGPGTRLTVL.

V and J are TRBV20-1 and TRBJ2-7; maybe TRBD2 (5 bases). The CDR3 extends over 15 amino acids. CDR1 DFQATT and CDR2 SNEGSKA come from the germline V gene (reference sequence). V gave up 7 bases and J gave up 5 bases, with 24 bases separating them. The CDR3 DNA follows: TGCAGTGTCCCCGCCCGGCGGGTGTCCGTAAACGAGCAGTACTTC. Translated: CSVPARRVSVNEQYF.

V usage is TRBV28 and J usage is TRBJ2-1; 8 bases align to TRBD1. The V gene's germline CDR1 is MDHEN and CDR2 SYDVKM. V was pared by 6 bases and J by 8 bases, with 9 bases of the junction left unmatched. The CDR3 runs to 14 residues. The chain's CDR3 is CASRGSGGGYEQFF. CDR3 sequence (DNA): TGTGCCAGCAGGGGGTCAGGGGGCGGGTATGAGCAGTTCTTC.

By share, this clonotype counts as large. V gene TRBV2 combines with J gene TRBJ1-5; no definite D call. Germline CDR1 is SNHLY and CDR2 is FYNNEI. The ends were cut back, 6 bases at V and 4 bases at J, with 16 bases in the middle. This CDR3 has 15 amino acids. DNA for the CDR3: TGTGCCAGCAGCGTAGACGGCAGCACGAATCAGCCCCAGCATTTT. This encodes CASSVDGSTNQPQHF.

This chain links TRBV6-4 with TRBJ2-5; D ambiguous. The germline gives CDR1 MRHNA, CDR2 SNTAGT. The CDR3 loop spans 18 amino acids. CDR3 sequence reads: CPNVPAVTPPSTWETQYF. Here the CDR3 DNA reads TGTCCTAACGTGCCAGCAGTGACTCCGCCCTCGACGTGGGAGACCCAGTACTTC.

This clonotype is large by share. The chain couples TRBV11-3 to TRBJ1-1, with D uncertain. This CDR3 has 13 residues. Per the germline V gene, CDR1 is SGHNT and CDR2 is YENEEA. The V end lost 0 bases, the J end lost 6 bases, and 8 bases lay between the germline ends. The CDR3 region is CASSLDLSAEAFF. CDR3 in DNA: TGTGCCAGCAGCTTAGATCTTTCGGCTGAAGCTTTCTTT.

This clonotype was detected only a few times. The chain recombines TRBV10-2 with TRBJ1-5; the D is unclear. V was shortened by 0 bases and J by 3 bases, with 6 bases between the two germline ends. Germline V gives CDR1 WSHSY, CDR2 SAAADI. This CDR3 spans 14 amino acids. The CDR3 sequence is CASSESGYNQPQHF. As DNA, the CDR3 is TGCGCCAGCAGTGAGTCAGGGTACAATCAGCCCCAGCATTTT.

With regard to this clonotype: A clone one base away is much larger, so this may be a read error. The chain employs TRBV19 and TRBJ1-1; D ambiguous. The CDR3 sequence is 11 residues long. The germline V gene has CDR1 LNHDA and CDR2 SQIVND (reference sequence). Written as DNA, the CDR3 is TGTGCCAGTAGCAAGCACACTGAATCTTTCTTT. Translation: CASSKHTESFF.

J is TRBJ1-6 and V is TRBV28; D is unresolved. The CDR3 extends over 17 amino acids. CDR1 and CDR2 from the germline V gene are MDHEN and SYDVKM. V lost 6 bases to trimming and J lost 10 bases, with 25 bases between them. The CDR3 DNA reads TGTGCCAGCAGGCCGATTAGCCGGGGTTTAATTCACTCACCCCTCCACTTT. This sequence encodes CASRPISRGLIHSPLHF.

This clonotype is large (0.1 to 1%) in the sample. V usage is TRBV7-8 and J usage is TRBJ2-1; 12 nucleotides align to TRBD1. Germline V gives CDR1 SGHVS, CDR2 FQNEAQ. Losses at the gene ends were 8 bases for V and 8 bases for J; bases not matched to a gene: 7. The CDR3 length is 14 residues. The CDR3 sequence is CASSGTGGMDEQFF. Here the CDR3 DNA reads TGTGCCAGCTCCGGGACAGGGGGCATGGATGAGCAGTTCTTC. Full variable domain (rest looked up from reference TRBV7-8 and TRBJ2-1): GAGVSQSPRYKVAKRGQDVALRCDPISGHVSLFWYQQALGQGPEFLTYFQNEAQLDKSGLPSDRFFAERPEGSVSTLKIQRTQQEDSAVYLCASSGTGGMDEQFFGPGTRLTVL.

The chain links TRBV7-9 to TRBJ2-7; D tentatively fits TRBD1 or TRBD2 (5 bases each). The V end was cut by 4 bases, the J end by 4 bases, with 17 bases between. There are 15 residues in the CDR3. CDR1 and CDR2 (germline): SEHNR, FQNEAQ (reference sequence). The CDR3 DNA sequence: TGTGCCAGCAGCTCTCCCGGGGCAGTACTTTACGAGCAGTACTTC. Translation gives CASSSPGAVLYEQYF.